This entry features one TCR beta chain sequence. This clone's antigen is unknown. No much larger clone is present one base from it, and per-base qualities are unavailable. Each collaborating institution followed its own protocols to collect whole blood in K2EDTA tubes. For TCRbeta analysis, collaborators shipped samples in one of three forms: frozen whole blood, isolated PBMCs, or DNA extracted from either of those sample types. This sample is drawn from a study of blood T cell repertoires in COVID-19 (dated by TCRdb to 2020 to 2022). Background on the whole study: The collaborator samples originated in the United States, Italy and Spain and spanned the acute and convalescent phases of COVID-19. The prospective study material was composed of cDNA or gDNA derived from T cells, B-cell-depleted T cells, or PBMCs. The dataset comprised deeply sampled blood TCRbeta repertoires from subjects exposed to, actively infected with, or recovered from COVID-19. The repertoires were made available in a free public database intended to serve as a resource for research on the immune response to SARS-CoV-2. The samples were drawn from two sources: the first 160 participants of the ongoing ImmuneRACE study, and 950 to 1,500 subjects contributed by 6 global collaborators. Nearly every sample came with metadata listing a de-identified subject ID, COVID-19 status, age in years and sex. HLA class I and class II types, where available, came from metadata supplied by the sample provider rather than from assay-based typing.

V is shortened by 3 bases, J by 0 bases, and the region joining them spans 12 bases. The cysteine opens and the phenylalanine closes a CDR3 of 16 amino acids. CDR3 DNA only is kept here, 48 bases in frame from base 1. Via the germline V gene (reference sequence), CDR1 is PRHDT and CDR2 FYEKMQ. TCRbeta CDR3 regions were amplified from genomic DNA using the immunoSEQ Assay, a bias-controlled multiplex PCR. The original pipeline was this. Nucleated cell counts per sample were estimated from amplification of reference gene primers within the assay. To quantify the absolute abundance of each unique TCRbeta CDR3 rearrangement, sequence reads were collapsed and filtered. For each sample, productive Simpson clonality was calculated by taking the square root of Simpson's diversity index across productive rearrangements. TCRdb's version of the immuneACCESS table is confined to in-frame rearrangements and falls short of the full clone set. An unresolved V gene accounts for under half of the shortfall where checked; the remainder is of unknown origin. The D gene and trimming were derived from the DNA, and the V and J assignments and clone size from that table. This sample lists roughly 350,000 clones; 85% were detected once. Around 3.4% of the sample is in the top ten clones.

Study-wide conclusions, independent of this receptor: How much clinical and demographic metadata was included differed by source and by participant, and the metadata was provided uncurated.

The sequence links TRBV13 to TRBJ1-3; TRBD1 might be the D gene, on 5 matching bases. Sequenced material: peripheral blood. The origin of this receptor is a young woman with acute or convalescent COVID-19. For the CDR3, the sequence is CASSFGGISSGNTIYF. At the DNA level, the sequence is TGTGCCAGCAGCTTCGGGGGGATCTCCTCTGGAAACACCATATATTTT.